Described below is a single T cell receptor beta chain sequence and its context. This clonotype was counted ten times or more. Its antigen has not been determined. Base qualities are missing; no much larger clone stands one base away. This sample was taken from a study of T-cell reconstitution after alpha-beta-depleted transplantation in children (dated by TCRdb to the mid-2010s). With respect to the entire study: Using TCR repertoire profiling, the study quantitatively followed how T-cell immune reconstitution unfolded in children after TCRalphabeta/CD19-depleted allogeneic hematopoietic cell transplantation.

Study-wide findings and limitations: Over the following months the frequencies of hyperexpanded clones went down, and after one year T-cell counts and TCRbeta diversity were mostly credited to newly produced T cells. The apparently early alphabetaT-cell count recovery about two months after transplant was reportedly dependent on only several hundred rapidly expanded clones derived from non-depleted graft cells. In some patients, the high TCRbeta diversity seen at day 60 was put down to recipient T cells and intrathymic progenitors that had survived conditioning.

What this sample's treatment or condition label stands for: allogeneic hematopoietic cell transplantation with graft depleted of TCRalphabeta T cells and CD19 B cells. The transplant recipients were children given TCRalphabeta/CD19-depleted allogeneic hematopoietic cell grafts. Library prep was done by PCR. Sequencing took place on an Illumina HiSeq 2500. TCR library preparation used molecular barcoding, with unique molecular identifiers applied to normalize quantification of the TCRbeta repertoire. Starting from the raw public reads, TCRdb applied fastp trimming at Q25, assembled clones with MiXCR and retained in-frame beta chains. CDR3 protein duplicates are merged, each entry listing the most common genes and DNA. The table for this sample lists around 450,000 distinct CDR3 sequences; roughly a tenth of them were counted only once. The ten largest clones represent around 2% of the sample. The sample here was PBMCs, taken before TCRalphabeta/CD19-depleted stem cell transplant. The TCR comes from a child aged 2-9 years with inherited bone marrow failure, due to receive a stem cell transplant.

CDR3 loop: CASSLKTGDTEAFF. In nucleotide form, the sequence is TGTGCCAGCAGCTTAAAGACAGGGGACACTGAAGCTTTCTTT. The chain couples TRBV7-9 to TRBJ1-1, with 8 junctional bases fitting TRBD1. The germline V gene encodes CDR1 SEHNR and CDR2 FQNEAQ (reference sequence). Including cysteine and phenylalanine, the CDR3 has 14 amino acids. Only the CDR3 DNA is retained, 42 bases long and in frame from the first base. Trimmed from V: 2 bases; trimmed from J: 3 bases; junction bases lacking a gene match: 2.